Listed below are T cell receptor beta chains from one sample, sequenced in a study of blood T cell repertoires in COVID-19. The protocol was immunoSEQ multiplex PCR, while the TCRdb copy is restricted to in-frame clones and leaves out a portion. Of 200,000 or so clones detected, about 85% appear once; the ten largest clones hold roughly 2%. The material sequenced was peripheral blood. These receptors all come from an older man with active or convalescent COVID-19. Each CDR3 is given with its conserved first and last residue. A D gene is named only where the DNA matches it firmly. For some rows the clone size is stated as once, few or many, or as a class when expanded; others skip it.

D: -; V: TRBV6-5; size: -; J: TRBJ2-2; DNA: TGTGCCAGCAGTTACCCAGGCGGGGAGCTGTTTTTT; CDR3: CASSYPGGELFF
D: -; V: TRBV4-3; size: once; J: TRBJ2-5; DNA: TGCGCCAGCAGCCAAGAGGAGAAGATCGGGACCCAGTACTTC; CDR3: CASSQEEKIGTQYF
D: -; V: TRBV7-8; size: -; J: TRBJ1-1; DNA: TGTGCCAGCAGCTTAGATGAGGTTTTGGCTGAAGCTTTCTTT; CDR3: CASSLDEVLAEAFF
D: TRBD1; V: TRBV2; size: -; J: TRBJ2-2; DNA: TGTGCCAGCAGAACGACAGGGTCCGGGGAGCTGTTTTTT; CDR3: CASRTTGSGELFF
D: -; V: TRBV30; size: -; J: TRBJ2-1; DNA: TGTGCCTGGAGTGAGTTAAGGGGGACCTACAATGAGCAGTTCTTC; CDR3: CAWSELRGTYNEQFF
D: -; V: TRBV7-9; size: -; J: TRBJ1-2; DNA: TGTGCCAGCAGCTTAGGAGAGGCGGGCTATGGCTACACCTTC; CDR3: CASSLGEAGYGYTF
D: -; V: TRBV6-5; size: -; J: TRBJ1-4; DNA: TGTGCCAGCAGTAGACGGACAGATCGAAATGAAAAACTGTTTTTT; CDR3: CASSRRTDRNEKLFF
D: -; V: TRBV2; size: -; J: TRBJ1-6; DNA: TGTGCCAGCAGTGTACTGGAGTATAATTCACCCCTCCACTTT; CDR3: CASSVLEYNSPLHF
D: -; V: TRBV6-1; size: -; J: TRBJ2-7; DNA: TGTGCCAGCAGTGAAGGAGCTGTCGGGCAGTACTTC; CDR3: CASSEGAVGQYF
D: TRBD2; V: TRBV10-3; size: -; J: TRBJ2-3; DNA: TGTGCCATCAGTGATCCAGGACTAGCGGGGGGGGGAGATACGCAGTATTTT; CDR3: CAISDPGLAGGGDTQYF
D: -; V: TRBV3-1/TRBV3-2; size: -; J: TRBJ1-2; DNA: TGTGCCAGCAGCCTAAACTATGGCTACACCTTC; CDR3: CASSLNYGYTF
D: -; V: TRBV2; size: -; J: TRBJ1-6; DNA: TGTGCCAGCAGTGACAGGGGCTATAATTCACCCCTCCACTTT; CDR3: CASSDRGYNSPLHF
D: TRBD2; V: TRBV9; size: -; J: TRBJ2-3; DNA: TGTGCCAGCAGCGTAGCTCCTAGCGGTGCAGGAGATACGCAGTATTTT; CDR3: CASSVAPSGAGDTQYF
D: -; V: TRBV19; size: once; J: TRBJ1-4; DNA: TGTGCCAGTAGTAGGACAGCAACTAATGAAAAACTGTTTTTT; CDR3: CASSRTATNEKLFF
D: TRBD1; V: TRBV6-4; size: -; J: TRBJ2-7; DNA: TGTGCCAGCAGTGCTCAACCTCGGGACAGGGCGAATTACGAGCAGTACTTC; CDR3: CASSAQPRDRANYEQYF
D: -; V: TRBV6-5; size: -; J: TRBJ1-2; DNA: TGTGCCAGCAGGACAGGCTTCCCCGCTAACTATGGCTACACCTTC; CDR3: CASRTGFPANYGYTF
D: TRBD1; V: TRBV10-3; size: -; J: TRBJ1-5; DNA: TGTGCCATGGGACAGAATAGCAATCAGCCCCAGCATTTT; CDR3: CAMGQNSNQPQHF
D: TRBD2; V: TRBV23-1; size: -; J: TRBJ2-7; DNA: TGCGCCAGCAGGTGGGGTCGGAAGGGGCGGGGGTACGAGCAGTACTTC; CDR3: CASRWGRKGRGYEQYF
D: TRBD2; V: TRBV29-1; size: -; J: TRBJ2-3; DNA: TGCAGCGTTGAAGGGACTAGCGGGTCTAGGGATACGCAGTATTTT; CDR3: CSVEGTSGSRDTQYF
D: -; V: TRBV6-2/TRBV6-3; size: -; J: TRBJ2-1; DNA: TGTGCCAGCAGTTTCAGGAACAATGAGCAGTTCTTC; CDR3: CASSFRNNEQFF
D: TRBD2; V: TRBV4-3; size: -; J: TRBJ2-5; DNA: TGCGCCAGCAGCCAACGACTAGCGGAGACCCAGTACTTC; CDR3: CASSQRLAETQYF
D: -; V: TRBV14; size: many; J: TRBJ2-7; DNA: TGTGCCAGGAGGGACAATTTCTACGAGCAGTACTTC; CDR3: CARRDNFYEQYF
D: -; V: TRBV28; size: -; J: TRBJ2-2; DNA: TGTGCCAGCAGTTGGGGGGAGTGGGCCGGGGAGCTGTTTTTT; CDR3: CASSWGEWAGELFF
D: -; V: TRBV4-3; size: -; J: TRBJ1-1; DNA: TGCGCCAGCAGCCAAGGGCTTAACATGAACACTGAAGCTTTCTTT; CDR3: CASSQGLNMNTEAFF
D: -; V: TRBV10-3; size: -; J: TRBJ1-4; DNA: TGTGCCATCAGTGAGCCACAGGAAAAACTGTTTTTT; CDR3: CAISEPQEKLFF
D: -; V: TRBV6-2/TRBV6-3; size: -; J: TRBJ2-1; DNA: TGTGCCAGCAGTTACTCTTCGGTCCAGGACTACAATGAGCAGTTCTTC; CDR3: CASSYSSVQDYNEQFF
D: -; V: TRBV2; size: -; J: TRBJ1-1; DNA: TGTGCCAGCGCCCCACTATACACTGAAGCTTTCTTT; CDR3: CASAPLYTEAFF
D: -; V: TRBV28; size: once; J: TRBJ1-5; DNA: TGTGCCAGCAGCGGGGGAGGGGGCAATCAGCCCCAGCATTTT; CDR3: CASSGGGGNQPQHF
D: -; V: TRBV7-9; size: -; J: TRBJ2-5; DNA: TGTGCCAGCAGCTCGTTTGGGGGGGAGACCCAGTACTTC; CDR3: CASSSFGGETQYF
D: TRBD1; V: TRBV2; size: once; J: TRBJ2-5; DNA: TGTGCCGGATCGACAGGGGAGACCCAGTACTTC; CDR3: CAGSTGETQYF
D: -; V: TRBV7-2; size: -; J: TRBJ2-5; DNA: TGTGCCAGCAGCTTATTCCGGGAGGAGACCCAGTACTTC; CDR3: CASSLFREETQYF
D: -; V: TRBV20-1; size: -; J: TRBJ1-5; DNA: TGCAGTGCTAGTAATCCACAGCACAATCAGCCCCAGCATTTT; CDR3: CSASNPQHNQPQHF
D: TRBD1; V: TRBV7-9; size: -; J: TRBJ2-5; DNA: TGTGCCAGCAGCTTAGAATTCAGGGGGGAGACCCAGTACTTC; CDR3: CASSLEFRGETQYF
D: TRBD1; V: TRBV10-2; size: -; J: TRBJ1-5; DNA: TGCGCCAGCAGTGGCGGGACAGGGGGGAATCAGCCCCAGCATTTT; CDR3: CASSGGTGGNQPQHF
D: -; V: TRBV25-1; size: -; J: TRBJ2-2; DNA: TGTGCCAGCAGTGAATATAGCGGGAACACCGGGGAGCTGTTTTTT; CDR3: CASSEYSGNTGELFF
D: -; V: TRBV19; size: -; J: TRBJ2-2; DNA: TGTGCCAGTAGTGTGACAGCTCGGACCGGGGAGCTGTTTTTT; CDR3: CASSVTARTGELFF
D: -; V: TRBV5-4; size: -; J: TRBJ2-2; DNA: TGTGCCAGCAGCCCCTCCGGGGGGCCCAACGGGGAGCTGTTTTTT; CDR3: CASSPSGGPNGELFF
D: TRBD1; V: TRBV29-1; size: once; J: TRBJ2-7; DNA: TGCAGCGCTCCTAGGGACAGGCCCCCCTACGAGCAGTACTTC; CDR3: CSAPRDRPPYEQYF
D: TRBD1; V: TRBV7-2; size: -; J: TRBJ1-6; DNA: TGTGCCAGCAGCTCGGACAGGGGGAGATATAATTCACCCCTCCACTTT; CDR3: CASSSDRGRYNSPLHF
D: TRBD1; V: TRBV5-5; size: -; J: TRBJ2-3; DNA: TGTGCCAGCAGCCGGCCTAGGGGACAGGGGATTGCAGATACGCAGTATTTT; CDR3: CASSRPRGQGIADTQYF
D: TRBD1; V: TRBV5-1; size: -; J: TRBJ2-5; DNA: TGCGCCAGCAGCTTGGCCGGGGACAGTTTGCATCGAGAGACCCAGTACTTC; CDR3: CASSLAGDSLHRETQYF
D: -; V: TRBV18; size: -; J: TRBJ2-5; DNA: TGTGCCAGCTCCCCTATAGAAGAGACCCAGTACTTC; CDR3: CASSPIEETQYF
D: -; V: TRBV6-2/TRBV6-3; size: -; J: TRBJ2-2; DNA: TGTGCCAGCAGTTACTCAAGGGGCCGTTTGGCCGGGGAGCTGTTTTTT; CDR3: CASSYSRGRLAGELFF
D: TRBD2; V: TRBV10-1; size: few; J: TRBJ2-3; DNA: TGCGCCAGCAGTGCAATTAGCGGGAGTGTGACAGATACGCAGTATTTT; CDR3: CASSAISGSVTDTQYF
D: -; V: TRBV27; size: once; J: TRBJ2-3; DNA: TGTGCCAGCAGTTTACGAGCTAGCCAGTGGTCTCCCGGTACAGATACGCAGTATTTT; CDR3: CASSLRASQWSPGTDTQYF